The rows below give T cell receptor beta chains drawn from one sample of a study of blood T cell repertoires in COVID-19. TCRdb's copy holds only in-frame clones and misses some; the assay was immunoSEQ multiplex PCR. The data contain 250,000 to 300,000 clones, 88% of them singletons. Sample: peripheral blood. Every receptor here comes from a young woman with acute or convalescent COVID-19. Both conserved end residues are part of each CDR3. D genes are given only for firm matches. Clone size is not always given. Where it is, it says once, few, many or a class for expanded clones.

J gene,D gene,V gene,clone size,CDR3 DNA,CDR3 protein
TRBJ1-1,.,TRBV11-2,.,TGTGCCAGCAGCCCAAAACCCTCGGACACTGAAGCTTTCTTT,CASSPKPSDTEAFF
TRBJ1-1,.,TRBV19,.,TGTGCCAGTAGTATAGAAGGACACTACACTGAAGCTTTCTTT,CASSIEGHYTEAFF
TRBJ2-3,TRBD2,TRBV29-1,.,TGCAGCGTGAGCGGGAGGGCCTCGAATACGCAGTATTTT,CSVSGRASNTQYF
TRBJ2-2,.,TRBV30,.,TGTGCCTGGAGTGACAGAAACACCGGGGAGCTGTTTTTT,CAWSDRNTGELFF
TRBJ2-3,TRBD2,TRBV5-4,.,TGTGCCAGCCGAGACCTAGCGGGTTCAGATACGCAGTATTTT,CASRDLAGSDTQYF
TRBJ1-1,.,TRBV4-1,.,TGCGCCAGCAGCATTTTGGGAGCTATGAACACTGAAGCTTTCTTT,CASSILGAMNTEAFF
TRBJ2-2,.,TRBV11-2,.,TGTGCCAGCAGCCTCAACAGGGCCGGGGAGCTGTTTTTT,CASSLNRAGELFF
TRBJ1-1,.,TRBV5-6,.,TGTGCCAGCAGCTGGAGGCGGGGTCTCACTGAAGCTTTCTTT,CASSWRRGLTEAFF
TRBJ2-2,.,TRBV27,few,TGTGCCAGCACCCCATTAGACAGCAACACCGGGGAGCTGTTTTTT,CASTPLDSNTGELFF
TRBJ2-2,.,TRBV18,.,TGTGCCAGCTCACCACCAGGCGGGCGGGGCGGAACCACCGGGGAGCTGTTTTTT,CASSPPGGRGGTTGELFF
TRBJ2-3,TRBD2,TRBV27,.,TGTGCCAGCAGTTTTCAAAGGAGGAGCGGGAGATCCACAGATACGCAGTATTTT,CASSFQRRSGRSTDTQYF
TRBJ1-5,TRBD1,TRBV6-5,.,TGTGCCAGCGGCCAGGGGACAGGGGATCAGCCCCAGCATTTT,CASGQGTGDQPQHF
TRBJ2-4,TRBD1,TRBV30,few,TGTGCCTGGAGCACTGGGACAGGCAAAAACATTCAGTACTTC,CAWSTGTGKNIQYF
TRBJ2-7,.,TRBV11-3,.,TGTGCCAGCAGCCCGACCCCAGGGTACATCTACGAGCAGTACTTC,CASSPTPGYIYEQYF
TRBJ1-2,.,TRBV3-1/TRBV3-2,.,TGTGCCAGCAGCCAAGGAGTTTTCGGCTACACCTTC,CASSQGVFGYTF
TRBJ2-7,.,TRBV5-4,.,TGTGCCAGCAGCTTGGGTCGGGAGCAGTACTTC,CASSLGREQYF
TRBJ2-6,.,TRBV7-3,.,TGTGCCAGCAGCTCCTCGACTAACGTCCTGACTTTC,CASSSSTNVLTF
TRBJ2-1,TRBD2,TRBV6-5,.,TGTGCCAGCAGTTCCTGGACTAGCGGGAGTAGCAATGAGCAGTTCTTC,CASSSWTSGSSNEQFF
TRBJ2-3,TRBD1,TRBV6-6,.,TGTGCCAGCAGTCCGGGACAGGGGGTAATTAGCACAGATACGCAGTATTTT,CASSPGQGVISTDTQYF
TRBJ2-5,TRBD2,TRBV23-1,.,TGCGCCAGCAGTCACCCGGGACTAGCGGGCCCATACCAAGAGACCCAGTACTTC,CASSHPGLAGPYQETQYF
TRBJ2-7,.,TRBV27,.,TGTGCCAGTCGGACTGGGTCCTACGAGCAGTACTTC,CASRTGSYEQYF
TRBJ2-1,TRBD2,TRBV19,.,TGTGCCAGTAGTATTCTCAGGGCTAGCGGGTGGAGATATGAGCAGTTCTTC,CASSILRASGWRYEQFF
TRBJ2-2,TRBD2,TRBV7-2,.,TGTGCCAGCAGCTTCACTAGCGGGACCGGGGAGCTGTTTTTT,CASSFTSGTGELFF
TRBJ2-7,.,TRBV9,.,TGTGCCAGCAGCGATCGACTGAGCTCCTACGAGCAGTACTTC,CASSDRLSSYEQYF
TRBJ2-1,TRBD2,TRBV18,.,TGTGCCAGCTCGCCGGGTGCAAAAAGGACTAGCGTCTACAATGAGCAGTTCTTC,CASSPGAKRTSVYNEQFF
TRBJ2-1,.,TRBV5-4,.,TGTGCCAGCAGCCTAACTAGCAGAGACAATGAGCAGTTCTTC,CASSLTSRDNEQFF
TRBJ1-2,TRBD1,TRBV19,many,TGTGCCAGTACGGTGGGGACAGGGGTTAACTATGGCTACACCTTC,CASTVGTGVNYGYTF
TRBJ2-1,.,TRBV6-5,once,TGTGCCAGCAGTTACTCGATTCGGGAGCAGTTCTTC,CASSYSIREQFF
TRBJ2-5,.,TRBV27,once,TGTGCCAGCCCTAGTAAGACCCAGTACTTC,CASPSKTQYF
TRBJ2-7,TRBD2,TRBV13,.,TGTGCCAGCAGCTCCTTCGCGGGAGGGGGCGAGCAGTACTTC,CASSSFAGGGEQYF
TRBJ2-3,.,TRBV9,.,TGTGCCAGCAGCGTCTGGTCGGGTCAAGAGGCAGATACGCAGTATTTT,CASSVWSGQEADTQYF
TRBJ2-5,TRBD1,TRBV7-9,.,TGTGCCAGCAGCTCTACTGAACAGGGGGAAATCAGAGAGACCCAGTACTTC,CASSSTEQGEIRETQYF
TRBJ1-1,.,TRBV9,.,TGTGCCAGCAGCGTAAATCCAGGGGCGCGGCAAGGGAAAACTGAAGCTTTCTTT,CASSVNPGARQGKTEAFF
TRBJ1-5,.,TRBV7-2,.,TGTGCCAGCAGCTTAGGGGCAGGGCCCCAGCATTTT,CASSLGAGPQHF
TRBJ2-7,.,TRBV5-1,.,TGCGCCAGCAGCTTGGGATGGGCAGGAAAATCCTACGAGCAGTACTTC,CASSLGWAGKSYEQYF
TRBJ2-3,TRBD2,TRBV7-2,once,TGTGCCAGCAGCCAACTAGCGGGAGCTCCCACAGATACGCAGTATTTT,CASSQLAGAPTDTQYF
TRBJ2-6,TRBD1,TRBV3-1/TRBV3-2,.,TGTGCCAGCAGCCAACACCCGGGACAGAGCTCTGGGGCCAACGTCCTGACTTTC,CASSQHPGQSSGANVLTF
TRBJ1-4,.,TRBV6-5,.,TGTGCCAGCAGCAGGACAGTGAATGAAAAACTGTTTTTT,CASSRTVNEKLFF
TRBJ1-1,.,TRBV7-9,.,TGTGCCAGCAGCTTAGCAGGGGCTGAGACTGAAGCTTTCTTT,CASSLAGAETEAFF
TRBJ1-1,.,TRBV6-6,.,TGTGCCAGCAGTTCACTCTTAGGGGTGGACACTGAAGCTTTCTTT,CASSSLLGVDTEAFF